Following are 26 T cell receptor beta chains from one sample sequenced in a study of T cell responses to AZD1222 COVID-19 vaccine. TCRdb's table, derived via immunoSEQ multiplex PCR, lists solely in-frame clones and lacks some. Altogether 130,000 or so clones are present, 80% to 90% being singletons, with the ten largest covering roughly 8.9%. This specimen was peripheral blood, taken 28 days after the second AZD1222 dose. Receptor source: an adult who received the AZD1222 COVID-19 vaccine.

The genes are TRBV20-1 and TRBJ2-7; tentatively, D is TRBD2 (6 bases). This CDR3 comprises 14 residues. With 3 bases removed from V and 4 bases from J, the gap between germline ends came to 16 bases. From germline, CDR1 is DFQATT and CDR2 SNEGSKA (reference sequence). The CDR3 reads CSASTIGGAYEQYF. In DNA form, the CDR3 reads TGCAGTGCTAGTACGATCGGAGGGGCATACGAGCAGTACTTC.

The chain combines TRBV25-1 with TRBJ1-6; the D gene is possibly TRBD1 (6 bases). V lost 6 bases, J lost 6 bases, and 15 bases lay in between. The germline V gene encodes CDR1 MGHDK and CDR2 SYGVNS. The CDR3 runs to 15 residues. The CDR3 nucleotides are TGTGCCAGCAGCCCCGGGAGGGGGTTTAATTCACCCCTCCACTTT. This codes for CASSPGRGFNSPLHF.

This chain uses TRBV6-5 with TRBJ1-1; tentatively, D is TRBD1 (6 bases). Germline V lookup: CDR1 MNHEY, CDR2 SVGAGI. The V end was cut by 2 bases, the J end by 1 base, with 14 bases between. CDR3 length: 16 amino acids. The CDR3 spells CASSYDGGRRNTEAFF. The CDR3 DNA reads as TGTGCCAGCAGTTACGACGGGGGCCGTAGGAACACTGAAGCTTTCTTT.

The chain has TRBV7-2 and TRBJ1-6; 7 nucleotides agree with TRBD1. Germline assignment: CDR1 SGHTA and CDR2 FQGNSA. The CDR3 is 14 amino acids. V was pared by 5 bases and J by 8 bases, with 6 bases of the junction left unmatched. The CDR3 region has the DNA TGTGCCAGCAGCCCGTGGCAGGGGGATTCACCCCTCCACTTT. This translates into CASSPWQGDSPLHF.

In this sample, this clone turned up once. This chain joins TRBV5-5 and TRBJ1-3; TRBD1 agrees at 8 bases. Looked up from germline, CDR1 is SGHKS and CDR2 is YYEKEE (reference sequence). V trimming: 4 bases; J trimming: 3 bases; junction bases outside the gene matches: 12. The CDR3 sequence is 17 residues long. The CDR3 spells CASSPSRQGRRGNTIYF. For the CDR3, the DNA is TGTGCCAGCAGCCCTTCTCGACAGGGGCGCCGTGGAAACACCATATATTTT.

This rearrangement joins TRBV6-5 to TRBJ2-3, with a possible D match to TRBD1 (6 bases). V lost 6 bases and J 4 bases, leaving 17 bases between the germline ends. There are 15 residues in the CDR3. The germline CDR1 and CDR2 sequences are MNHEY and SVGAGI. The CDR3: CASSPIYRVADTQYF. The CDR3, as DNA: TGTGCCAGCAGCCCAATTTACAGGGTGGCAGATACGCAGTATTTT.

This clone was counted only a few times. The rearrangement links TRBV2 to TRBJ2-2; tentative D call: TRBD2 (5 bases). The V gene's germline CDR1 is SNHLY and CDR2 FYNNEI. The CDR3 totals 13 residues. V was clipped by 4 bases and J by 7 bases, with 10 bases between them. This CDR3 reads CASSVVEGGELFF. The CDR3 nucleotides read TGTGCCAGCAGTGTAGTAGAGGGCGGGGAGCTGTTTTTT.

J is TRBJ2-7 and V is TRBV5-1; TRBD2 matches at 11 bases. The J segment lost 3 bases and the V segment lost 3 bases, leaving 2 bases of the junction unmatched. There are 14 residues in the CDR3. Germline loops: CDR1 SGHRS, CDR2 YFSETQ. In nucleotides, the CDR3 is TGCGCCAGCAGCTCGGGACTAGCGGTCTACGAGCAGTACTTC. Its protein product is CASSSGLAVYEQYF.

The V gene is TRBV15, the J gene TRBJ1-5; no clear D gene. The CDR3 has 13 amino acids. Germline CDR1 and CDR2: LNHNV and YYDKDF (reference sequence). Trimming removed 3 bases at V and 0 bases at J, with 3 bases between. CDR3 protein: CATSSFSNQPQHF. CDR3 in DNA: TGTGCCACCAGCAGTTTTAGCAATCAGCCCCAGCATTTT.

The chain employs TRBV7-9 and TRBJ1-2; 9 nucleotides align to TRBD1. V was clipped by 5 bases and J by 4 bases; unmatched bases: 8. The CDR3 consists of 15 residues. In germline, CDR1 is SEHNR, CDR2 FQNEAQ (reference sequence). This CDR3 reads CASSNTGGGGYGYTF. The CDR3 nucleotides read TGTGCCAGCAGCAATACAGGGGGCGGTGGCTATGGCTACACCTTC.

CDR3 region: CATSLRYDQPQHF. The CDR3, as DNA: TGTGCCACCAGCCTCCGTTACGATCAGCCCCAGCATTTT. This chain uses TRBV15 with TRBJ1-5; no definite D call. Between the trimmed V and J ends, which lost 5 bases and 5 bases, there was a span of 10 bases. Germline V gene data show CDR1 as LNHNV and CDR2 as YYDKDF (reference sequence). The CDR3 covers 13 residues.

This clone was seen only a few times. V is TRBV4-3 and J is TRBJ1-3; the D gene is possibly TRBD1 (6 bases). V was trimmed by 5 bases and J by 1 base, leaving 9 bases between them. Germline CDR1 is LGHNA and CDR2 is YSLEER. This CDR3 is 14 amino acids long. This CDR3 reads CASSVGGSGNTIYF. The CDR3 bases are TGCGCCAGCAGCGTAGGGGGTTCTGGAAACACCATATATTTT.

The chain joins TRBV3-1 (or the pseudogene TRBV3-2) to TRBJ2-7; TRBD2 agrees at 8 bases. The length of the CDR3 is 16 residues. V shed 4 bases and J 1 base; nucleotides not matched to a gene: 9. From germline, CDR1 is LGHDT and CDR2 YNNKEL (reference sequence). The CDR3 DNA reads TGTGCCAGCAGCCCGCGGACTAGCCCATATTCCTACGAGCAGTACTTC. Residues: CASSPRTSPYSYEQYF.

This clone was observed a single time. The rearrangement uses TRBV19 and TRBJ1-1; D may be TRBD1 (6 bases). Trimming took off 3 bases at V and 6 bases at J, with 8 bases between the two ends. Germline V gives CDR1 LNHDA, CDR2 SQIVND (reference sequence). The CDR3 has 12 amino acids. The chain's CDR3 is CASSINRAEAFF. The CDR3 DNA is TGTGCCAGTAGTATTAACAGGGCTGAAGCTTTCTTT. The full variable domain, in which reference TRBV19 and TRBJ1-1 provide the parts outside the CDR3, is DGGITQSPKYLFRKEGQNVTLSCEQNLNHDAMYWYRQDPGQGLRLIYYSQIVNDFQKGDIAEGYSVSREKKESFPLTVTSAQKNPTAFYLCASSINRAEAFFGQGTRLTVV.

The rearrangement uses TRBV18 and TRBJ2-2; 7 nucleotides match TRBD1. This CDR3 spans 14 amino acids. CDR1 KGHSH and CDR2 LQKENI come from the germline V gene. V gave up 6 bases and J gave up 2 bases; unmatched junction bases: 3. The CDR3 reads CASSRDSNTGELFF. The CDR3 bases are TGTGCCAGCTCCCGGGACAGCAACACCGGGGAGCTGTTTTTT.

The DNA of the CDR3 is TGTGCCAGCAGTTACGTTGCGGCCAGAACCGGGGAGCTGTTTTTT. Translating gives CASSYVAARTGELFF. This chain uses TRBV6-2 or TRBV6-3 with TRBJ2-2; D uncertain. V lost 2 bases and J lost 5, with 12 bases in between. Looked up from germline, CDR1 is MNHEY and CDR2 is SVGEGT. The CDR3 consists of 15 residues.

This rearrangement joins TRBV9 to TRBJ2-2; possible D gene TRBD1, 6 bases. Germline lookup yields CDR1 SGDLS and CDR2 YYNGEE. The length of the CDR3 is 18 residues. Trimming left V 2 bases short and J 0 bases short, with 17 bases between. As DNA, the CDR3 is TGTGCCAGCAGCGTTAGCGATGTGGGGGCCGCGAACACCGGGGAGCTGTTTTTT. It translates to CASSVSDVGAANTGELFF.

V is TRBV19 and J is TRBJ2-1; D remains ambiguous. The V gene's germline CDR1 is LNHDA and CDR2 SQIVND (reference sequence). The CDR3 sequence is 13 residues long. The germline V and J ends were trimmed by 5 bases and 12 bases, with 17 bases remaining between them. The CDR3 DNA reads TGTGCCAGTAGTGGGGAAGGGTCCCTGGGGCAGTTCTTC. The encoded protein is CASSGEGSLGQFF. The variable domain in full, completed from reference TRBV19 and TRBJ2-1, reads DGGITQSPKYLFRKEGQNVTLSCEQNLNHDAMYWYRQDPGQGLRLIYYSQIVNDFQKGDIAEGYSVSREKKESFPLTVTSAQKNPTAFYLCASSGEGSLGQFFGPGTRLTVL.

V usage is TRBV25-1 and J usage is TRBJ2-5; 7 bases align to TRBD1. The junction had 9 bases not matched to a gene; V was cut back by 6 bases and J by 5 bases. This CDR3 has 14 residues. Germline assignment: CDR1 MGHDK and CDR2 SYGVNS. Written as DNA, the CDR3 is TGTGCCAGCAGACATGACAGGGCCGGGGAGACCCAGTACTTC. It translates to CASRHDRAGETQYF.

The chain is built from TRBV3-1 (or the pseudogene TRBV3-2) and TRBJ2-7; possibly TRBD2 for D (5 bases). There are 13 residues in the CDR3. Trimming removed 5 bases at V and 2 bases at J, with 10 bases between. CDR1 is LGHDT, CDR2 YNNKEL, per germline (reference sequence). CDR3 bases: TGTGCCAGCAGCTTCGACGGGGCCTACGAGCAGTACTTC. This codes for CASSFDGAYEQYF.

The V and J genes are TRBV7-7 and TRBJ2-5; D remains ambiguous. The CDR3 covers 15 residues. Trimming cost V 0 bases and J 2 bases, with 10 bases left between them. Germline values: CDR1 SSHAT, CDR2 FNYEAQ (reference sequence). The CDR3 DNA reads as TGTGCCAGCAGCTTAGCGAATATGGGGCAAGAGACCCAGTACTTC. It specifies CASSLANMGQETQYF. The entire variable domain, with the rest obtained from reference TRBV7-7 and TRBJ2-5, is as follows: GAGVSQSPRYKVTKRGQDVTLRCDPISSHATLYWYQQALGQGPEFLTYFNYEAQPDKSGLPSDRFSAERPEGSISTLTIQRTEQRDSAMYRCASSLANMGQETQYFGPGTRLLVL.

This chain connects TRBV5-1 to TRBJ2-6; possibly TRBD1 for D (7 bases). From germline, CDR1 is SGHRS and CDR2 YFSETQ. This CDR3 is 18 amino acids long. The ends were cut back, 2 bases at V and 2 bases at J, with 17 bases in the middle. The CDR3: CASSFALGGGAGANVLTF. The CDR3 DNA follows: TGCGCCAGCAGCTTCGCTTTAGGAGGGGGCGCTGGGGCCAACGTCCTGACTTTC.

CDR3 residues: CASSPDRGHGYTF. The CDR3 bases are TGTGCCAGCTCTCCGGACAGGGGGCATGGCTACACCTTC. The chain combines TRBV18 with TRBJ1-2; 11 nucleotides agree with TRBD1. J was trimmed by 6 bases and V by 6 bases; bases with no gene match: 3. Per germline, CDR1 KGHSH and CDR2 LQKENI. CDR3 length equals 13 residues. Together with reference TRBV18 and TRBJ1-2, the CDR3 gives the full variable domain: NAGVMQNPRHLVRRRGQEARLRCSPMKGHSHVYWYRQLPEEGLKFMVYLQKENIIDESGMPKERFSAEFPKEGPSILRIQQVVRGDSAAYFCASSPDRGHGYTFGSGTRLTVV.

The gene calls are TRBV6-5 and TRBJ1-2; TRBD1 aligns across 12 bases. This CDR3 region has 15 residues. V gave up 10 bases and J gave up 6 bases; unmatched junction bases: 12. CDR1 and CDR2 (germline): MNHEY, SVGAGI. Here the CDR3 reads CATRLRGTGGDGYTF. As DNA, the CDR3 is TGTGCCACCCGGTTACGTGGGACAGGGGGCGATGGCTACACCTTC.

This chain connects TRBV19 to TRBJ2-5; weak D call: TRBD2 (6 bases). V lost 1 base and J lost 5, with 17 bases in between. Germline values: CDR1 LNHDA, CDR2 SQIVND (reference sequence). The CDR3 has 16 residues. The CDR3 region is CASSIAPGLGGETQYF. The CDR3, as DNA: TGTGCCAGTAGTATAGCTCCGGGACTTGGGGGGGAGACCCAGTACTTC.

This clone was recorded once. The gene calls are TRBV19 and TRBJ1-1; tentative D call: TRBD1 (6 bases). The V end was cut by 6 bases, the J end by 3 bases, with 14 bases between. Per the germline V gene, CDR1 is LNHDA and CDR2 is SQIVND (reference sequence). The CDR3 covers 14 residues. CDR3 nucleotide sequence: TGTGCCAGTAGGGTACAGGGAGGGGACACTGAAGCTTTCTTT. This sequence encodes CASRVQGGDTEAFF.